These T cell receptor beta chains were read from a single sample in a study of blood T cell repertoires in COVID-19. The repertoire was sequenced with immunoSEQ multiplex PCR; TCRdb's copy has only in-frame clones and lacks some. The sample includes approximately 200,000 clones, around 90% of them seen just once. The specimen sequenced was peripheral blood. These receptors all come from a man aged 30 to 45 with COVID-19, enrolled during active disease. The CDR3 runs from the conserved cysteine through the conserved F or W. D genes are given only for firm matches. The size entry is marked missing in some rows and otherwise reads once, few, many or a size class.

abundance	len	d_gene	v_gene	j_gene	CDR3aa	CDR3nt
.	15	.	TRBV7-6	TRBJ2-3	CASSSNLGRADTQYF	TGTGCCAGCAGCTCAAATCTCGGGCGGGCAGATACGCAGTATTTT
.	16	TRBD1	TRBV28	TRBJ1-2	CASSSLGQGGGYGYTF	TGTGCCAGCAGTTCCTTGGGACAGGGAGGCGGCTATGGCTACACCTTC
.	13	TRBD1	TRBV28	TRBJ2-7	CASRRDRGLWQYF	TGTGCCAGCAGGCGGGACAGGGGGCTTTGGCAGTACTTC
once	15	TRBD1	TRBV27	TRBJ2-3	CASSGWTGIPDTQYF	TGTGCCAGCAGTGGTTGGACAGGGATCCCAGATACGCAGTATTTT
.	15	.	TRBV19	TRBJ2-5	CASSIGTGEVQTQYF	TGTGCCAGTAGTATAGGAACAGGGGAGGTCCAGACCCAGTACTTC
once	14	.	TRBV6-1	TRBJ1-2	CASSEWGGRSGYTF	TGTGCCAGCAGTGAATGGGGGGGTAGGAGTGGCTACACCTTC
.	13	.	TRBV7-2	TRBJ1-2	CASSLSDSGGYTF	TGTGCCAGCAGCTTATCCGATTCGGGAGGCTACACCTTC
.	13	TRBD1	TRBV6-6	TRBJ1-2	CASSSDRGRGYTF	TGTGCCAGCAGTTCGGACAGGGGGCGAGGCTACACCTTC
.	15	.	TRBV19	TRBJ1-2	CASSTDPGGGYGYTF	TGTGCCAGTAGTACCGACCCAGGCGGGGGGTATGGCTACACCTTC
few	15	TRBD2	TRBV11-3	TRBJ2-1	CASSLVGTSTNEQFF	TGTGCCAGCAGCTTAGTAGGGACTAGCACCAATGAGCAGTTCTTC
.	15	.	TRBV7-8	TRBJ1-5	CASSLGRFSNQPQHF	TGTGCCAGCAGCTTAGGCCGGTTTAGCAATCAGCCCCAGCATTTT
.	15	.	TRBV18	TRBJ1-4	CASSPGGDEGEKLFF	TGTGCCAGCTCACCCGGCGGGGACGAGGGTGAAAAACTGTTTTTT
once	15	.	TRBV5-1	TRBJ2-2	CASSLTGSGAGELFF	TGCGCCAGCAGCTTGACAGGGAGTGGTGCCGGGGAGCTGTTTTTT
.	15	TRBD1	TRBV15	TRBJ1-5	CATSRDYRGGQPQHF	TGTGCCACCAGCAGAGATTACAGGGGAGGTCAGCCCCAGCATTTT
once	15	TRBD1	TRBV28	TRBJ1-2	CASRPRDRGGGGYTF	TGTGCCAGCAGACCCCGGGACAGGGGAGGGGGTGGCTACACCTTC
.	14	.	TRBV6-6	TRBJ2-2	CASRVEGNTGELFF	TGTGCCAGCAGGGTGGAGGGGAACACCGGGGAGCTGTTTTTT
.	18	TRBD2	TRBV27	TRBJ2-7	CASSLFMPWTSGYYEQYF	TGTGCCAGCAGTTTATTCATGCCCTGGACTAGCGGGTACTACGAGCAGTACTTC
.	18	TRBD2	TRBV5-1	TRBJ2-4	CASSRGLADRLAKNIQYF	TGCGCCAGCAGCAGGGGACTAGCGGATCGGCTAGCCAAAAACATTCAGTACTTC
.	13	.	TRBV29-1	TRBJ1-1	CSVLPAGNTEAFF	TGCAGCGTCCTCCCGGCAGGGAACACTGAAGCTTTCTTT
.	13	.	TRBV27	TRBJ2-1	CASSFGAYNEQFF	TGTGCCAGCAGTTTCGGTGCCTACAATGAGCAGTTCTTC
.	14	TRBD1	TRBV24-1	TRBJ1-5	CATSARDSYQPQHF	TGTGCCACCAGTGCCCGGGACAGCTATCAGCCCCAGCATTTT
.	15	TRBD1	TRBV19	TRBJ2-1	CASSQGVWAYNEQFF	TGTGCCAGTTCTCAGGGGGTATGGGCCTACAATGAGCAGTTCTTC
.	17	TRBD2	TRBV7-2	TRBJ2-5	CASSYEWFGRGLETQYF	TGTGCCAGCAGCTACGAGTGGTTCGGGAGGGGGTTAGAGACCCAGTACTTC
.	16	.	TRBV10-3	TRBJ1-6	CAISEPGGSYNSPLHF	TGTGCCATCAGTGAGCCCGGCGGGTCCTATAATTCACCCCTCCACTTT
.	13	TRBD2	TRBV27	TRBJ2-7	CASSLSGGVEQYF	TGTGCCAGCAGTTTATCCGGGGGGGTAGAGCAGTACTTC
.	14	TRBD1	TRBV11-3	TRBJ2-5	CASSSTGGQETQYF	TGTGCCAGCAGCTCGACAGGGGGCCAAGAGACCCAGTACTTC
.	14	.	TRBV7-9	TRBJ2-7	CASRVSGQHYEQYF	TGTGCCAGCAGAGTTAGTGGGCAGCATTACGAGCAGTACTTC
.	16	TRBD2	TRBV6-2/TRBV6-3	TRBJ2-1	CASSAQLAGGGNEQFF	TGTGCCAGCAGTGCCCAACTAGCGGGAGGAGGAAATGAGCAGTTCTTC
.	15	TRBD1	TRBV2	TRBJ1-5	CASNRDRVSNQPQHF	TGTGCCAGTAACCGGGACAGGGTTAGCAATCAGCCCCAGCATTTT
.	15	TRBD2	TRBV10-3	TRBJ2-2	CAISEAGGGTGELFF	TGTGCCATCAGTGAGGCGGGAGGTGGAACCGGGGAGCTGTTTTTT
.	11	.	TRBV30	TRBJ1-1	CAWSVGPEAFF	TGTGCCTGGAGCGTGGGCCCTGAAGCTTTCTTT
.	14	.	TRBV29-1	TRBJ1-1	CSVEVVSGNTEAFF	TGCAGCGTTGAAGTCGTCAGTGGGAACACTGAAGCTTTCTTT
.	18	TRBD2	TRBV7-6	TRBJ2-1	CASSSGLAGGVSYNEQFF	TGTGCCAGCAGCTCCGGACTAGCGGGGGGAGTCTCGTACAATGAGCAGTTCTTC
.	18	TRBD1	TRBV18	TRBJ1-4	CASSPTGEAVVEDEKLFF	TGTGCCAGCTCACCGACAGGGGAAGCGGTTGTAGAGGATGAAAAACTGTTTTTT
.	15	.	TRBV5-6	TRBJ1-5	CASSFGGTGNQPQHF	TGTGCCAGCAGCTTCGGGGGAACCGGCAATCAGCCCCAGCATTTT
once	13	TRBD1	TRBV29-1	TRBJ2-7	CSAEGDRVNEQYF	TGCAGCGCGGAGGGGGACAGGGTAAACGAGCAGTACTTC
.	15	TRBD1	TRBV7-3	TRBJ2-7	CASSLTGTGWYEQYF	TGTGCCAGCAGCTTAACAGGGACAGGGTGGTACGAGCAGTACTTC
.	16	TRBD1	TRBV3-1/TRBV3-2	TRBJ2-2	CASSLRDRGYTGELFF	TGTGCCAGCAGCCTCCGGGACAGGGGGTACACCGGGGAGCTGTTTTTT
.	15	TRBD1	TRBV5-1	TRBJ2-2	CASSQTGGVTGELFF	TGCGCCAGCAGCCAAACAGGGGGCGTCACCGGGGAGCTGTTTTTT